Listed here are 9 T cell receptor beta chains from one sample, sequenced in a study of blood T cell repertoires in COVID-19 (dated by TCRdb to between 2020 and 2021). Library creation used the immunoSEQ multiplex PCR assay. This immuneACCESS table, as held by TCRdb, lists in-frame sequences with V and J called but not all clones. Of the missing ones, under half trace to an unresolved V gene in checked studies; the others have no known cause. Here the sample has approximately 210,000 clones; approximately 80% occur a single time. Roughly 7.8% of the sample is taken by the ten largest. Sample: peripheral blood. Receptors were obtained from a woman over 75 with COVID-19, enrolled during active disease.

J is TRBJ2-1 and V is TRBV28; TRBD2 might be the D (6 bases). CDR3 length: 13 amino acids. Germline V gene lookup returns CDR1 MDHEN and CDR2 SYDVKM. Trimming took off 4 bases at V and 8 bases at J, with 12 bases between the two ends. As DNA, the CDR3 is TGTGCCAGCAGTTCCCCCGGGAGAGATGAGCAGTTCTTC. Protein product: CASSSPGRDEQFF.

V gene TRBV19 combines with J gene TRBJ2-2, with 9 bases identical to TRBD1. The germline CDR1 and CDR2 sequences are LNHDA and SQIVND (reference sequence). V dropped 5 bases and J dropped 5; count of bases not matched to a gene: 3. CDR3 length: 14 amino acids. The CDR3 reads CASSGQGRTGELFF. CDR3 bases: TGTGCCAGTAGTGGACAGGGGAGAACCGGGGAGCTGTTTTTT. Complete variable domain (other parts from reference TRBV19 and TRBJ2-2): DGGITQSPKYLFRKEGQNVTLSCEQNLNHDAMYWYRQDPGQGLRLIYYSQIVNDFQKGDIAEGYSVSREKKESFPLTVTSAQKNPTAFYLCASSGQGRTGELFFGEGSRLTVL.

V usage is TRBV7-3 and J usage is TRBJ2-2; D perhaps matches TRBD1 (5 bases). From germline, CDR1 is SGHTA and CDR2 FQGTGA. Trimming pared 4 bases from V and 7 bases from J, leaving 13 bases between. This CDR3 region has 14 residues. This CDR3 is CASSSDQGVGELFF. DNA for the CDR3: TGTGCCAGCAGCTCAGACCAGGGTGTCGGGGAGCTGTTTTTT.

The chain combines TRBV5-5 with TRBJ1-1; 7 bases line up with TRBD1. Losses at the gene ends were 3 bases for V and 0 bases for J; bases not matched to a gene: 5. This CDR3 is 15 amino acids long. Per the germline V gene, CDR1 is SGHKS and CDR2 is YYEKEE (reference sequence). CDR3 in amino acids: CASSSSTGMNTEAFF. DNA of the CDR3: TGTGCCAGCAGCTCATCGACAGGGATGAACACTGAAGCTTTCTTT. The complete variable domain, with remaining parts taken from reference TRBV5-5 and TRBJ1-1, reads DAGVTQSPTHLIKTRGQQVTLRCSPISGHKSVSWYQQVLGQGPQFIFQYYEKEERGRGNFPDRFSARQFPNYSSELNVNALLLGDSALYLCASSSSTGMNTEAFFGQGTRLTVV.

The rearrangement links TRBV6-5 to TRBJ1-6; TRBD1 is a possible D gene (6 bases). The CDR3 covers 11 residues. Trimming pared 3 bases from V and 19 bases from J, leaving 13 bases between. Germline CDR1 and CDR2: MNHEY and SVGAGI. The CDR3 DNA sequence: TGTGCCAGCAGTTATGAAGGACAGACGCACTTT. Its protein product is CASSYEGQTHF.

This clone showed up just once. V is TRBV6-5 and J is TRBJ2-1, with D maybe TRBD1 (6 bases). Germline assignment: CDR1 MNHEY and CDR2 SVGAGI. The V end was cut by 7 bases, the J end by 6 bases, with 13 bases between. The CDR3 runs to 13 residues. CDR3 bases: TGTGCCAGCACTTCGACAGGTCCCAATGAGCAGTTCTTC. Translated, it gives CASTSTGPNEQFF.

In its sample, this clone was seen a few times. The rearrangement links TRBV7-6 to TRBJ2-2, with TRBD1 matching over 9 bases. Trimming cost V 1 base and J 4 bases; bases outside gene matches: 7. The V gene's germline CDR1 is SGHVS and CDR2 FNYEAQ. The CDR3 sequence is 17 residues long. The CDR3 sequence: CASSLVWDRVSTGELFF. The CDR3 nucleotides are TGTGCCAGCAGCTTAGTCTGGGACAGGGTTTCCACCGGGGAGCTGTTTTTT.

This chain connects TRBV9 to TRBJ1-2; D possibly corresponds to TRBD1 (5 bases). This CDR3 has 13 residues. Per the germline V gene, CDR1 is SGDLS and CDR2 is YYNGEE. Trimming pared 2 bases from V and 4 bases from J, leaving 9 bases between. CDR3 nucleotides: TGTGCCAGCAGCGTGGGGCAGTCCTATGGCTACACCTTC. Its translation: CASSVGQSYGYTF.

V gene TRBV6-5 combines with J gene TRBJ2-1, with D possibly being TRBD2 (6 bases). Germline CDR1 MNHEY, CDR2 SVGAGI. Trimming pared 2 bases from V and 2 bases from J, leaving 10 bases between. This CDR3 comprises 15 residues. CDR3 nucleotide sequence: TGTGCCAGCAGTTACACACTAGCAGCCTACAATGAGCAGTTCTTC. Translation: CASSYTLAAYNEQFF.